The rows below give T cell receptor beta chains drawn from one sample of a study of shared clonotypes between healthy human individuals. TCRdb's table, derived via immunoSEQ multiplex PCR, lists solely in-frame clones and lacks some. The table has about 550,000 clones, around 95% seen once. The material sequenced was naive CD8+ T cells sorted from blood. Receptors were obtained from a woman aged 25 to 39 in good health. The CDR3 runs from the conserved cysteine through the conserved F or W. The D gene is left open where the match is weak. Some rows mark clone size as missing; the rest say once, few, many or name a class of expanded clone.

V	J	D	size	CDR3	DNA
TRBV19	TRBJ2-2	TRBD1	.	CASNDRADTGELFF	TGTGCCAGTAACGACAGGGCTGACACCGGGGAGCTGTTTTTT
TRBV6-5	TRBJ2-1	TRBD2	.	CASSYGGWEQFF	TGTGCCAGCAGCTACGGGGGGTGGGAGCAGTTCTTC
TRBV27	TRBJ2-1	.	once	CASSLSGNNEQFF	TGTGCCAGCAGTTTATCGGGTAACAATGAGCAGTTCTTC
TRBV27	TRBJ2-1	TRBD2	.	CASSQLAGGHNEQFF	TGTGCCAGCAGCCAGCTAGCGGGAGGCCACAATGAGCAGTTCTTC
TRBV4-1	TRBJ1-4	.	.	CASSGRATNEKLFF	TGCGCCAGCAGCGGGCGAGCAACTAATGAAAAACTGTTTTTT
TRBV7-9	TRBJ2-7	.	.	CASQGEGSPDYEQYF	TGTGCCAGCCAGGGGGAGGGCTCGCCTGACTACGAGCAGTACTTC
TRBV18	TRBJ2-1	.	.	CASSNEVEGLEYNEQFF	TGTGCCAGCTCAAACGAAGTCGAGGGATTAGAGTACAATGAGCAGTTCTTC
TRBV4-1	TRBJ1-1	TRBD1	.	CASSQATGGPEAFF	TGCGCCAGCAGCCAAGCTACAGGGGGCCCTGAAGCTTTCTTT
TRBV30	TRBJ1-2	.	once	CAWSYDRTHGYTF	TGTGCCTGGAGTTACGACAGGACCCATGGCTACACCTTC
TRBV27	TRBJ2-7	.	.	CASSLSSPAYEQYF	TGTGCCAGCAGTTTATCTAGCCCCGCCTACGAGCAGTACTTC
TRBV27	TRBJ2-7	.	.	CASSLGHEQYF	TGTGCCAGCAGTTTGGGCCACGAGCAGTACTTC
TRBV19	TRBJ2-7	TRBD1	once	CASSPGGMGYEQYF	TGTGCCAGTAGTCCAGGGGGCATGGGCTACGAGCAGTACTTC
TRBV14	TRBJ1-4	.	.	CASSHPLPVGSANEKLFF	TGTGCCAGCAGCCACCCCTTGCCCGTCGGCAGTGCTAATGAAAAACTGTTTTTT
TRBV14	TRBJ1-1	.	.	CASSQDLGVWTEAFF	TGTGCCAGCAGCCAAGATCTCGGGGTATGGACTGAAGCTTTCTTT
TRBV27	TRBJ2-2	.	.	CASTPFYMNTGELFF	TGTGCCAGCACCCCATTTTACATGAACACCGGGGAGCTGTTTTTT
TRBV4-1	TRBJ1-1	.	.	CASSQDGQPNTEAFF	TGCGCCAGCAGCCAAGATGGGCAACCGAACACTGAAGCTTTCTTT
TRBV28	TRBJ1-5	.	.	CASTSDGNYNQPQHF	TGTGCCAGCACTTCCGACGGGAACTACAATCAGCCCCAGCATTTT
TRBV12-2	TRBJ2-2	.	.	CASRLISGRITGELFF	TGTGCAAGTCGCTTAATCAGCGGGAGGATCACCGGGGAGCTGTTTTTT
TRBV5-4	TRBJ2-3	.	.	CALAWTATDTQYF	TGTGCCCTAGCCTGGACTGCAACAGATACGCAGTATTTT
TRBV28	TRBJ1-5	.	.	CASTGGHSNQPQHF	TGTGCCAGCACCGGGGGGCATAGCAATCAGCCCCAGCATTTT
TRBV9	TRBJ2-2	TRBD1	.	CASSVEPGTGGADTGELFF	TGTGCCAGCAGCGTCGAACCCGGGACAGGGGGCGCGGACACCGGGGAGCTGTTTTTT
TRBV28	TRBJ2-6	.	.	CATLGPKRLSGANVLTF	TGTGCCACCCTCGGACCTAAGAGGCTGTCTGGGGCCAACGTCCTGACTTTC
TRBV27	TRBJ1-5	.	.	CASSFLGGESQHF	TGTGCCAGCAGTTTTTTGGGGGGGGAGTCCCAGCATTTT
TRBV28	TRBJ2-7	.	once	CASSGFGRRYEQYF	TGTGCCAGCAGCGGATTTGGACGCCGCTACGAGCAGTACTTC
TRBV28	TRBJ2-2	.	.	CASSLPVFLEATGELFF	TGTGCCAGCAGTTTGCCGGTTTTTCTAGAAGCCACCGGGGAGCTGTTTTTT
TRBV6-1	TRBJ2-1	TRBD2	once	CASPSGRDPYNEQFF	TGTGCCAGCCCGAGCGGGAGAGATCCTTACAATGAGCAGTTCTTC
TRBV14	TRBJ2-7	.	once	CASSQEAAGRYSYEQYF	TGTGCCAGCAGCCAAGAAGCAGCAGGACGATACTCCTACGAGCAGTACTTC
TRBV28	TRBJ2-7	.	.	CASSLTGWGYEQYF	TGTGCCAGCAGTTTAACAGGGTGGGGGTACGAGCAGTACTTC
TRBV5-6	TRBJ2-3	TRBD2	.	CASSVPAGSDTQYF	TGTGCCAGCAGCGTCCCAGCGGGAAGCGATACGCAGTATTTT
TRBV9	TRBJ2-2	TRBD1	.	CASSGRGTGVTGELFF	TGTGCCAGCAGCGGCAGGGGGACAGGGGTCACCGGGGAGCTGTTTTTT
TRBV2	TRBJ2-7	.	.	CASSDPRVDYEQYF	TGTGCCAGCAGTGATCCTCGGGTAGACTACGAGCAGTACTTC
TRBV4-1	TRBJ2-7	.	few	CASSHATDYEQYF	TGCGCCAGCAGCCACGCTACGGACTACGAGCAGTACTTC
TRBV28	TRBJ1-4	.	.	CASSLWGATNEKLFF	TGTGCCAGCAGTTTGTGGGGGGCTACTAATGAAAAACTGTTTTTT
TRBV19	TRBJ2-7	TRBD1	once	CASSISGTGPYEQYF	TGTGCCAGTAGTATATCCGGGACAGGGCCCTACGAGCAGTACTTC
TRBV19	TRBJ2-1	TRBD1	.	CASSIPTGAFNEQFF	TGTGCCAGTAGTATACCGACAGGGGCCTTCAATGAGCAGTTCTTC
TRBV4-1	TRBJ2-5	.	once	CASSHAETQYF	TGCGCCAGCAGCCACGCAGAGACCCAGTACTTC
TRBV6-1	TRBJ2-7	.	.	CASSGDNGYEQYF	TGTGCCAGCAGTGGGGACAACGGCTACGAGCAGTACTTC
TRBV9	TRBJ1-1	.	once	CASSDFTAAEAFF	TGTGCCAGCAGCGACTTTACGGCGGCTGAAGCTTTCTTT
TRBV28	TRBJ2-7	.	.	CASSISYEQYF	TGTGCCAGCAGTATCTCCTACGAGCAGTACTTC
TRBV7-2	TRBJ2-7	.	.	CATKMTATYEQYF	TGTGCCACCAAAATGACAGCAACCTACGAGCAGTACTTC
TRBV19	TRBJ2-7	TRBD1	few	CASSFGQGYEQYF	TGTGCCAGTAGTTTCGGACAGGGCTACGAGCAGTACTTC
TRBV27	TRBJ1-4	TRBD1	.	CASSSPGQGSSNEKLFF	TGTGCCAGCAGTTCCCCGGGACAGGGGTCTTCTAATGAAAAACTGTTTTTT
TRBV11-2	TRBJ1-2	TRBD1	.	CASSLGPGQAHYGYTF	TGTGCCAGCAGCTTAGGTCCGGGACAGGCTCATTATGGCTACACCTTC
TRBV5-8	TRBJ2-6	.	.	CASSPGTLVSGANVLTF	TGTGCCAGCAGCCCCGGAACCCTGGTTTCTGGGGCCAACGTCCTGACTTTC
TRBV13	TRBJ2-5	.	.	CASSLLGGEDQETQYF	TGTGCCAGCAGCTTATTAGGGGGAGAGGATCAAGAGACCCAGTACTTC
TRBV6-5	TRBJ2-2	.	.	CASSYGRNTGELFF	TGTGCCAGCAGCTATGGACGGAACACCGGGGAGCTGTTTTTT
TRBV30	TRBJ1-3	.	.	CAWSVTGIGNTIYF	TGTGCCTGGAGTGTCACAGGTATAGGAAACACCATATATTTT
TRBV7-9	TRBJ1-5	.	.	CATSIRGDQPQHF	TGTGCCACCTCAATCCGGGGCGATCAGCCCCAGCATTTT
TRBV4-2	TRBJ2-7	.	.	CASSFGIYEQYF	TGTGCCAGCAGCTTTGGGATTTACGAGCAGTACTTC
TRBV11-2	TRBJ1-2	TRBD1	.	CASSLGPGTGGNGYTF	TGTGCCAGCAGCCTCGGCCCCGGGACAGGGGGGAATGGCTACACCTTC
TRBV11-2	TRBJ2-7	.	.	CASSPFDSVGEQYF	TGTGCCAGCAGCCCATTCGACTCGGTCGGCGAGCAGTACTTC